The count of the clone carrying this TCR beta chain is one. Its antigen is currently unknown. The protocol was immunoSEQ multiplex PCR, while the TCRdb copy is restricted to in-frame clones and leaves out a portion. This table has about 98,000 clones, about 95% appearing once. CDR3 size: 15 residues. Germline V gene sequence: CDR1 SGHRS, CDR2 YFSETQ. V was pared by 0 bases and J by 2 bases, with 10 bases between. These data are taken from a study of T cells in pancreatic ductal adenocarcinoma. Regarding the study as a whole: Compared with tumor, blood showed more total productive templates and around 8-fold more clonotypes.

No neoadjuvant therapy was given to the selected pancreatic ductal adenocarcinoma patients before their surgery. The clonotype comes from a human donor with pancreatic ductal adenocarcinoma. Material for sequencing was PBMCs. The chain links TRBV5-1 to TRBJ2-3, with D perhaps TRBD2 (5 bases). For the CDR3, the DNA is TGCGCCAGCAGCTTGGCCACGGGGTCCACAGATACGCAGTATTTT. It translates to CASSLATGSTDTQYF.